The clone carrying this T cell receptor (beta chain) appeared a few times. This sample is drawn from a study of blood T cell repertoires in COVID-19. Study context: There were acute and convalescent COVID-19 samples, and they came from the United States, Italy and Spain.

Here immunoSEQ multiplex PCR was the method, and the copy in TCRdb shows in-frame clones only, minus some. This sample has approximately 170,000 clones, with approximately 86% found just once. The CDR3 extends over 15 amino acids. V dropped 11 bases and J dropped 1; count of bases not matched to a gene: 13. Germline CDR1 is MDHEN and CDR2 is SYDVKM. This sequence joins TRBV28 and TRBJ2-7, with 8 bases fitting TRBD1. Sequenced input: peripheral blood. The receptor comes from a woman aged 80 or over with COVID-19, enrolled during active disease. CDR3: CAGYDGTGPSYEQYF. In DNA, the CDR3 is TGTGCCGGTTACGACGGGACAGGTCCTTCCTACGAGCAGTACTTC.